This entry concerns a single T cell receptor (beta chain). As yet, its antigen is unknown. The data derive from a study of OX40 agonist ivuxolimab in advanced cancers. Study-level information: Subjects had a mean age of roughly 60 years, with a range of roughly 20 to 79; roughly 80% were male.

Study-wide findings and caveats: Expanded clones belonging to CD8+ T cells outnumbered, on average, those of CD4+. Among patients with partial responses at 0.1-3.0 mg/kg, clonal expansion was among the lowest. Doses of 0.1 to 3.0 mg/kg were accompanied by clonal expansion of CD4+ and CD8+ blood T cells by week 6.

Here immunoSEQ multiplex PCR was the method, and the copy in TCRdb shows in-frame clones only, minus some. The sample contains roughly 60,000 clones, around 87% of which appear only once. V shed 5 bases and J shed 3 bases, with 17 bases lying between them. Looked up from germline, CDR1 is MNHNY and CDR2 is SVGAGI (reference sequence). The CDR3 runs to 15 residues. This receptor was taken from an adult with an advanced solid tumor such as melanoma, head and neck, liver or kidney cancer. The rearrangement uses TRBV6-6 and TRBJ2-7, with D perhaps matching TRBD1 (5 bases). The sequencing used CD4+ or CD8+ T cells sorted from blood, collected in a trial of the OX40 agonist ivuxolimab. CDR3 sequence: CASSLQSPTDYEQYF. DNA of the CDR3: TGTGCCAGCAGTCTCCAATCCCCGACAGACTACGAGCAGTACTTC.